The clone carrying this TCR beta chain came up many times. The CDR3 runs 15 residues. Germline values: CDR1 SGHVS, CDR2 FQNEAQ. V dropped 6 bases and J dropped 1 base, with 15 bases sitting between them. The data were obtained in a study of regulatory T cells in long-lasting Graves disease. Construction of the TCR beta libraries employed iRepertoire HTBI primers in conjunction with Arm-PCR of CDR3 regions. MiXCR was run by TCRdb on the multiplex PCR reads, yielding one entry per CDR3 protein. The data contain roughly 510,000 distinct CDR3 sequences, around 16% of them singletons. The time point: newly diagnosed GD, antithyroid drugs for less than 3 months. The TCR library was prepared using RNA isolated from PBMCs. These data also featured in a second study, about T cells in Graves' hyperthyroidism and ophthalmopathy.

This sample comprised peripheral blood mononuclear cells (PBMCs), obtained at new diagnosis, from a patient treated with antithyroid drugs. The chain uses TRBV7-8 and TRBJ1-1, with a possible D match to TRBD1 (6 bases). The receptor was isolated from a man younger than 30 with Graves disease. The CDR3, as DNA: TGTGCCAGCAGTTGGGGGGGCCGGCAGAACACTGAAGCTTTCTTT. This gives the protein CASSWGGRQNTEAFF.